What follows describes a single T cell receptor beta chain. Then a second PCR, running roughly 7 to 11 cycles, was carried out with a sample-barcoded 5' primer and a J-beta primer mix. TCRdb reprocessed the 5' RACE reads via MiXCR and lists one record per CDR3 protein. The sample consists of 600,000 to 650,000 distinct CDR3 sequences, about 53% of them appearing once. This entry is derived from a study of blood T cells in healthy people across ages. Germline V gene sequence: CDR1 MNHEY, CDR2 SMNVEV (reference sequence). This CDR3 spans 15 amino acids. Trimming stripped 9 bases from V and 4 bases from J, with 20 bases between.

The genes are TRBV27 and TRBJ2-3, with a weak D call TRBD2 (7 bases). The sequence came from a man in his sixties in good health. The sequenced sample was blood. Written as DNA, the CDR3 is TGTGCCAGTACCCCGACTAGCTCAGGGGCAGATACGCAGTATTTT. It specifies CASTPTSSGADTQYF.